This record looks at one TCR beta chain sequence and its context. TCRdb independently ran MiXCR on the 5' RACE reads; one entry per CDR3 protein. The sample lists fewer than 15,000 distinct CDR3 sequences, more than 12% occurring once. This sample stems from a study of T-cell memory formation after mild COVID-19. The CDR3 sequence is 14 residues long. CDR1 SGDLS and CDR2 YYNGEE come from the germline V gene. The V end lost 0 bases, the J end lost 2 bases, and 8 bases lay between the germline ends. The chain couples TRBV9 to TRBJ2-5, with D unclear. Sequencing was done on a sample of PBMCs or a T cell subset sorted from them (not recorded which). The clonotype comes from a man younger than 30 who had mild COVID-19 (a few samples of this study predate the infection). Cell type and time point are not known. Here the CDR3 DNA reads TGTGCCAGCAGCGTAGCTAACAGTCAAGAGACCCAGTACTTC. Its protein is CASSVANSQETQYF. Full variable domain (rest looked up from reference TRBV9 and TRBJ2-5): DSGVTQTPKHLITATGQRVTLRCSPRSGDLSVYWYQQSLDQGLQFLIQYYNGEERAKGNILERFSAQQFPDLHSELNLSSLELGDSALYFCASSVANSQETQYFGPGTRLLVL.